The clone carrying this T cell receptor beta chain was observed a handful of times. Its antigen is still unknown. cDNA libraries for TCR alpha and TCR beta, carrying sample barcodes and UMIs, came from 5'RACE with constant-segment primers. TCRdb itself ran the 5' RACE reads through MiXCR, one entry per CDR3 protein. The sample includes under 550,000 distinct CDR3 sequences, approximately 19% of them seen just once. This sample is drawn from a study of T-cell memory formation after mild COVID-19. Study details: There were largely donor-specific TCR clusters. Study-wide findings and caveats: Whether second-wave clones peaking at day 37 were SARS-CoV-2 specific went unconfirmed. Chiefly within CM and EM were the contracting CD4+ clones; CD8+ ones were within EMRA.

The sequence came from a young man who had mild COVID-19 (a few samples of this study predate the infection). Cell type and time point are not known. Material: PBMCs or a T cell subset sorted from them (not recorded which).

CDR3 sequence: CSARNRGATDTQYF. DNA for the CDR3: TGCAGTGCTAGGAACAGAGGTGCCACAGATACGCAGTATTTT. The chain recombines TRBV20-1 with TRBJ2-3; D is unclear. V gave up 3 bases and J gave up 2 bases, with 12 bases separating them. Germline V lookup: CDR1 DFQATT, CDR2 SNEGSKA (reference sequence). The CDR3 length is 14 residues.